This record covers a single T cell receptor (beta chain). Clones were read by immunoSEQ multiplex PCR, and TCRdb kept only the in-frame ones, dropping some. The profile shows about 91,000 clones, around 75% of them singletons. The sample is drawn from a study of blood T cell repertoires in COVID-19. The germline V gene encodes CDR1 SGHVS and CDR2 FQNEAQ. V shed 1 base, J shed 6 bases, and the junction held 6 bases outside the gene matches. The length of the CDR3 is 15 residues. The V call is TRBV7-8, the J call TRBJ2-1, with 7 nucleotides matching TRBD2. Input material: peripheral blood. The clonotype originates from a man aged 70-80 years with acute or convalescent COVID-19. CDR3: CASSLGLAGSNEQFF. For the CDR3, the DNA is TGTGCCAGCAGCTTAGGACTAGCAGGCTCCAATGAGCAGTTCTTC.